A single sample is the source of the 10 T cell receptor beta chains below, sequenced in a study of cytomegalovirus exposure and HLA in healthy donors. PCR employed 60 Vbeta and 13 Jbeta primers. Data came from immunoSEQ multiplex PCR; TCRdb stores just in-frame clones and leaves some out. The sample includes fewer than 250,000 clones, around 84% of them seen just once. Sequencing was carried out using PBMCs. The source of these receptors is a middle-aged man in good health and CMV-seropositive.

This clone was counted between two and nine times. This chain uses TRBV4-1 with TRBJ2-2; weak D call: TRBD1 (5 bases). This CDR3 has 17 residues. V lost 1 base, J lost 0 bases, and 12 bases lay in between. Germline V gives CDR1 MGHRA, CDR2 YSYEKL. The DNA of the CDR3 is TGCGCCAGCAGCCAAGGCCGGACAAGAGCGAACACCGGGGAGCTGTTTTTT. As protein: CASSQGRTRANTGELFF.

The V and J genes are TRBV5-1 and TRBJ2-2, with 7 bases fitting TRBD1. V was clipped by 4 bases and J by 4 bases; unmatched bases: 4. Germline-derived CDR1 and CDR2 are SGHRS and YFSETQ. The CDR3 is 14 residues long. Written as DNA, the CDR3 is TGCGCCAGCAGCACCCGGGACAGCACCGGGGAGCTGTTTTTT. Its translation is CASSTRDSTGELFF.

The gene calls are TRBV19 and TRBJ2-3, with D tentatively TRBD1 (6 bases). Looked up from germline, CDR1 is LNHDA and CDR2 is SQIVND (reference sequence). This CDR3 is 15 amino acids long. V gave up 1 base and J gave up 0 bases, with 8 bases separating them. CDR3 sequence: CASSIAGTSTDTQYF. The CDR3 DNA sequence: TGTGCCAGTAGTATAGCGGGGACAAGCACAGATACGCAGTATTTT.

V gene TRBV9 combines with J gene TRBJ1-1, with 10 bases lining up with TRBD1. Germline CDR1 SGDLS, CDR2 YYNGEE. The CDR3 contains 15 residues. Germline trimming cut 4 bases from V and 4 bases from J; bases unmatched to any gene: 7. CDR3 loop: CASSPRQGAPTEAFF. In nucleotides, the CDR3 is TGTGCCAGCAGCCCTCGACAGGGGGCCCCCACTGAAGCTTTCTTT.

The V gene is TRBV30, the J gene TRBJ2-1; 11 bases are a match to TRBD2. The CDR3 runs to 14 residues. V lost 3 bases, J lost 6 bases, and 4 bases stayed unmatched. CDR1 is GTSNPN, CDR2 SVGIG, per germline (reference sequence). The CDR3 DNA is TGTGCCTGGAGCCGCCTAGCGGGAGGCAATGAGCAGTTCTTC. It translates to CAWSRLAGGNEQFF.

The V and J genes are TRBV6-1 and TRBJ1-1, with D unclear. The germline gives CDR1 MNHNS, CDR2 SASEGT. Trimming removed 2 bases from V and 3 bases from J, with 7 bases in between. The CDR3 loop spans 13 amino acids. CDR3 bases: TGTGCCAGCAGTGAATGGCAGTACACTGAAGCTTTCTTT. Translation gives CASSEWQYTEAFF.

The V and J genes are TRBV28 and TRBJ2-5; 9 nucleotides agree with TRBD1. There are 16 residues in the CDR3. V gave up 6 bases and J gave up 1 base; unmatched junction bases: 9. CDR1 is MDHEN and CDR2 is SYDVKM in the germline V gene. Here the CDR3 reads CASRTGTGKPQETQYF. The CDR3 bases are TGTGCCAGCAGAACGGGGACAGGGAAACCCCAAGAGACCCAGTACTTC.

This sequence joins TRBV4-3 and TRBJ2-7; 8 bases line up with TRBD2. The CDR3 sequence is 14 residues long. From germline, CDR1 is LGHNA and CDR2 YSLEER. V was clipped by 3 bases and J by 8 bases; unmatched bases: 9. CDR3: CASSQLSGVRKQYF. The CDR3 coding sequence is TGCGCCAGCAGCCAGCTTAGCGGGGTGAGGAAGCAGTACTTC.

The chain employs TRBV15 and TRBJ1-3; 8 bases match TRBD1. The germline V gene encodes CDR1 LNHNV and CDR2 YYDKDF (reference sequence). CDR3 length: 15 amino acids. V was pared by 4 bases and J by 2 bases, with 4 bases of the junction left unmatched. CDR3 sequence: CATSTLGQAGNTIYF. Here the CDR3 DNA reads TGTGCCACCAGCACGTTGGGACAGGCTGGAAACACCATATATTTT.

The J gene is TRBJ2-1, the V gene TRBV21-1; the table's D call of TRBD1 was not tested on the DNA. TRBV21-1 is reported as a pseudogene. The CDR3 spans 13 residues. CDR3 DNA: TGTGCCAGCAGCAAAGTCCCATACAATGAGCAGTTCTTC. Translating gives CASSKVPYNEQFF.